Listed below are T cell receptor beta chains from one sample, sequenced in a study of blood T cell repertoires in COVID-19. The assay was immunoSEQ multiplex PCR, and TCRdb's table has in-frame clones only and misses some. The table records approximately 74,000 clones, approximately 80% of them present only once. Sequenced input: peripheral blood. These receptors all stem from a man aged 80 or over with active or convalescent COVID-19. Each CDR3 is given with its conserved first and last residue. Each record gives: clone size, V gene, D gene, J gene, CDR3 DNA, CDR3 protein. The D gene is left open where the match is weak. Size values are once, few and many counts, or a class for expanded clones, and some rows have none.

size: .
V: TRBV2
D: .
J: TRBJ2-1
DNA: TGTGCCAGCACTCCGGGACTCAATGAGCAGTTCTTC
CDR3: CASTPGLNEQFF

size: .
V: TRBV27
D: TRBD1
J: TRBJ2-3
DNA: TGTGCCAGCAGTTTCAGGGGGCGGAGGGATACGCAGTATTTT
CDR3: CASSFRGRRDTQYF

size: once
V: TRBV27
D: .
J: TRBJ2-2
DNA: TGTGCCAGCAGTTTCTTGCTACCCGGGGAGCTGTTTTTT
CDR3: CASSFLLPGELFF

size: .
V: TRBV6-2/TRBV6-3
D: .
J: TRBJ2-5
DNA: TGTGCCAGCAGTTACTTCGGGTTGGCCCAGTACTTC
CDR3: CASSYFGLAQYF

size: few
V: TRBV5-1
D: .
J: TRBJ1-6
DNA: TGCGCCAGCAGCTTGGGAGAGACCTATAATTCACCCCTCCACTTT
CDR3: CASSLGETYNSPLHF

size: .
V: TRBV5-1
D: .
J: TRBJ1-1
DNA: TGCGCCAGCAGTCGTTCGGGGGGAAACACTGAAGCTTTCTTT
CDR3: CASSRSGGNTEAFF

size: .
V: TRBV12-5
D: TRBD1
J: TRBJ2-1
DNA: TGTGCTAGTGGTTTGGTACGGGGACAGGGGGCGCGCAATGAGCAGTTCTTC
CDR3: CASGLVRGQGARNEQFF

size: .
V: TRBV10-3
D: TRBD2
J: TRBJ2-2
DNA: TGTGCCATCAGTTCTAGCGGCGGGGAGCTGTTTTTT
CDR3: CAISSSGGELFF

size: .
V: TRBV28
D: TRBD1
J: TRBJ1-1
DNA: TGTGCCAGCAGTCACCTACCGGGACAGGGGCCGAACACTGAAGCTTTCTTT
CDR3: CASSHLPGQGPNTEAFF

size: few
V: TRBV5-1
D: TRBD2
J: TRBJ2-7
DNA: TGCGCCAGCAGCTTGCTCCCTGGACTAGCGGGATTGTCCTACGAGCAGTACTTC
CDR3: CASSLLPGLAGLSYEQYF

size: .
V: TRBV9
D: .
J: TRBJ2-7
DNA: TGTGCCAGCAGCCGAGTCCAGGGAAGCGAGCAGTACTTC
CDR3: CASSRVQGSEQYF

size: .
V: TRBV7-2
D: TRBD2
J: TRBJ2-7
DNA: TGTGCCAGCAGCTTAGAGATCCTAGCGGGGTACGAGCAGTACTTC
CDR3: CASSLEILAGYEQYF

size: few
V: TRBV5-1
D: .
J: TRBJ2-1
DNA: TGCGCCAGCAGCTTGGACGGTAGCTCCTACAATGAGCAGTTCTTC
CDR3: CASSLDGSSYNEQFF

size: .
V: TRBV30
D: TRBD2
J: TRBJ2-3
DNA: TGTGCCTGGGGCGGACTAGCGGGGGGGCAAGATACGCAGTATTTT
CDR3: CAWGGLAGGQDTQYF

size: .
V: TRBV18
D: .
J: TRBJ1-2
DNA: TGTGCCAGCTCACCAGGTCAGGATAACTATGGCTACACCTTC
CDR3: CASSPGQDNYGYTF

size: .
V: TRBV7-9
D: TRBD2
J: TRBJ2-1
DNA: TGTGCCAGCAGCTTTCTCTTAGCGGGAAAGAATGAGCAGTTCTTC
CDR3: CASSFLLAGKNEQFF

size: .
V: TRBV6-2/TRBV6-3
D: TRBD1
J: TRBJ2-2
DNA: TGTGCCAGCAGTATGAGACAGGGGGCAACCGGGGAGCTGTTTTTT
CDR3: CASSMRQGATGELFF

size: .
V: TRBV19
D: .
J: TRBJ2-5
DNA: TGTGCCAGTAGCCGAGGTGCAGGGATCCAAGAGACCCAGTACTTC
CDR3: CASSRGAGIQETQYF

size: .
V: TRBV11-2
D: .
J: TRBJ1-5
DNA: TGTGCCAGCAGCTTAGACAGTCATAGCAATCAGCCCCAGCATTTT
CDR3: CASSLDSHSNQPQHF

size: .
V: TRBV7-7
D: .
J: TRBJ2-5
DNA: TGTGCCAGCAGCGTGAGTACGGGCCGGACTTCTCCAAAGACCCAGTACTTC
CDR3: CASSVSTGRTSPKTQYF

size: .
V: TRBV4-1
D: TRBD2
J: TRBJ2-7
DNA: TGCGCCAGCAGCCAAGAGGCCGGGACTAGCGGGAGGGACGGGCAGTACTTC
CDR3: CASSQEAGTSGRDGQYF

size: .
V: TRBV18
D: .
J: TRBJ2-1
DNA: TGTGCCAGCTCACCGGACAGATACAATGAGCAGTTCTTC
CDR3: CASSPDRYNEQFF

size: .
V: TRBV2
D: TRBD2
J: TRBJ2-7
DNA: TGTGCCAGCCGCGTAGGCGGGGGTAGCCACGAGCAGTACTTC
CDR3: CASRVGGGSHEQYF

size: .
V: TRBV11-2
D: .
J: TRBJ1-6
DNA: TGTGCCAGCAGCTTAGTGCAGGGAGGGGATTCACCCCTCCACTTT
CDR3: CASSLVQGGDSPLHF

size: .
V: TRBV11-2
D: .
J: TRBJ2-7
DNA: TGTGCCAGCAGCGGGACTCTTGTGAAGCAGTACTTC
CDR3: CASSGTLVKQYF

size: .
V: TRBV11-2
D: .
J: TRBJ1-1
DNA: TGTGCCAGCAACCTACAGACCATTGGGACTGAAGCTTTCTTT
CDR3: CASNLQTIGTEAFF

size: .
V: TRBV5-1
D: .
J: TRBJ1-1
DNA: TGCGCCAGCAGCAGAACAGTGGGCACTGAAGCTTTCTTT
CDR3: CASSRTVGTEAFF

size: .
V: TRBV4-2
D: .
J: TRBJ2-7
DNA: TGTGCCAGCAGCCGAAGGGTACAGGGATCTTCACCTTACGAGCAGTACTTC
CDR3: CASSRRVQGSSPYEQYF

size: once
V: TRBV6-5
D: .
J: TRBJ1-5
DNA: TGTGCCAGCAGGGCAGGGCTTAGCAATCAGCCCCAGCATTTT
CDR3: CASRAGLSNQPQHF